The rows below give T cell receptor beta chains drawn from one sample of a study of shared T cell receptors in the human thymus. Libraries were prepared by immunoSEQ multiplex PCR; TCRdb keeps only in-frame clonotypes and omits some of them. The sample lists more than 550,000 clones; approximately 83% were seen once. The data were also submitted as part of a second study, on human thymus T cells.

The sample was thymocytes. The receptors derive from a girl under three years old with a congenital heart defect. CDR3s include the opening cysteine and the closing phenylalanine or tryptophan. The order of the fields is D gene, J gene, V gene, clone size, CDR3 protein, CDR3 DNA. The D gene is left open where the match is weak. Part of the rows lack a size; the others show once, few, many or a class for expanded clones.

>-|TRBJ1-6|TRBV2|once
CASSEARDSPLHF
TGTGCCAGCAGTGAAGCTCGGGATTCACCCCTCCACTTT
>TRBD1|TRBJ1-1|TRBV14|-
CASTTGQGIMNTEAFF
TGTGCCAGCACCACGGGACAGGGGATTATGAACACTGAAGCTTTCTTT
>-|TRBJ1-4|TRBV9|-
CASSGATNEKLFF
TGTGCCAGCAGCGGCGCAACTAATGAAAAACTGTTTTTT
>TRBD2|TRBJ2-3|TRBV29-1|few
CSVDGLTSGGIDTQYF
TGCAGCGTTGACGGCCTGACTAGCGGGGGGATAGATACGCAGTATTTT
>TRBD2|TRBJ2-1|TRBV5-1|-
CASSVGLAGPQGFF
TGCGCCAGCAGCGTGGGACTAGCGGGGCCCCAGGGGTTCTTC
>-|TRBJ2-5|TRBV6-5|-
CASKEGGGETQYF
TGTGCCAGCAAAGAGGGGGGGGGAGAGACCCAGTACTTC
>-|TRBJ1-5|TRBV6-1|-
CASSEALHFSNQPQHF
TGTGCCAGCAGTGAAGCTTTGCACTTTAGCAATCAGCCCCAGCATTTT
>-|TRBJ2-1|TRBV7-2|-
CASSPPSANEQFF
TGTGCCAGCAGCCCCCCCAGCGCCAATGAGCAGTTCTTC
>TRBD2|TRBJ2-3|TRBV5-1|-
CASSLAPSGGGSSTDTQYF
TGCGCCAGCAGCTTGGCCCCTAGCGGGGGGGGATCTAGCACAGATACGCAGTATTTT
>-|TRBJ2-2|TRBV5-6|-
CASSLGRGTGELFF
TGTGCCAGCAGCTTGGGCAGGGGCACCGGGGAGCTGTTTTTT
>TRBD1|TRBJ1-2|TRBV4-3|-
CASSQEDRGNYGYTF
TGCGCCAGCAGCCAAGAAGACAGGGGAAACTATGGCTACACCTTC
>-|TRBJ1-2|TRBV4-1|-
CASSQDCAGDGYTF
TGCGCCAGCAGCCAAGATTGCGCAGGGGATGGCTACACCTTC
>-|TRBJ1-5|TRBV23-1|few
CASSAGRTKKMSNQPQHF
TGCGCCAGCAGCGCGGGACGTACGAAGAAAATGAGCAATCAGCCCCAGCATTTT
>-|TRBJ1-4|TRBV30|once
CAWRLEGEKLFF
TGTGCCTGGAGACTGGAGGGTGAAAAACTGTTTTTT
>TRBD1|TRBJ1-6|TRBV4-1|-
CASSQGRGQGVGSYNSPLHF
TGCGCCAGCAGCCAAGGCAGGGGGCAGGGGGTCGGGTCCTATAATTCACCCCTCCACTTT
>TRBD1|TRBJ2-7|TRBV6-6|-
CASSYRGQGASEQYF
TGTGCCAGCAGTTACAGGGGACAGGGGGCGAGTGAGCAGTACTTC
>-|TRBJ1-1|TRBV5-5|-
CASSLVEGNEDTEAFF
TGTGCCAGCAGCTTGGTTGAGGGCAACGAGGACACTGAAGCTTTCTTT
>-|TRBJ1-1|TRBV7-2|-
CASSQLRGGGNTEAFF
TGTGCCAGCAGCCAATTACGTGGGGGCGGGAACACTGAAGCTTTCTTT
>TRBD1|TRBJ1-1|TRBV6-5|-
CASRRLNRGNTEAFF
TGTGCCAGCAGACGGTTGAACAGGGGGAACACTGAAGCTTTCTTT
>-|TRBJ2-7|TRBV4-1|-
CASSHQLPIPGHRSSYEQYF
TGCGCCAGCAGCCACCAACTACCTATTCCGGGACACAGAAGCTCCTACGAGCAGTACTTC
>-|TRBJ1-4|TRBV7-3|-
CASSGTLLAANEKLFF
TGTGCCAGCAGCGGAACGTTACTTGCGGCTAATGAAAAACTGTTTTTT
>TRBD2|TRBJ2-3|TRBV9|-
CASSVSFRGGGPPGSTDTQYF
TGTGCCAGCAGCGTATCCTTCCGGGGCGGGGGACCACCGGGATCCACAGATACGCAGTATTTT
>TRBD2|TRBJ2-2|TRBV15|once
CATSRLAGINTGELFF
TGTGCCACCAGCAGACTAGCGGGCATTAACACCGGGGAGCTGTTTTTT
>-|TRBJ1-2|TRBV30|-
CAWTRGTSSSYGYTF
TGTGCCTGGACTCGGGGGACTTCCTCGTCCTATGGCTACACCTTC
>-|TRBJ1-1|TRBV7-2|-
CASRVGPGGIGREAFF
TGTGCCAGCAGGGTGGGTCCGGGGGGGATCGGCCGTGAAGCTTTCTTT
>-|TRBJ1-2|TRBV14|-
CASSPQVHNYGYTF
TGTGCCAGCAGCCCACAGGTGCATAACTATGGCTACACCTTC
>-|TRBJ2-2|TRBV27|-
CASTHSEPNTGELFF
TGTGCCAGCACTCACTCCGAACCTAACACCGGGGAGCTGTTTTTT
>TRBD1|TRBJ1-3|TRBV5-1|-
CASSFGTGVLCSGNTIYF
TGCGCCAGCAGCTTTGGGACAGGGGTTCTTTGCTCTGGAAACACCATATATTTT
>TRBD1|TRBJ1-2|TRBV28|few
CASSPGTGELVGGYTF
TGTGCCAGCAGTCCCGGGACAGGAGAATTAGTAGGTGGCTACACCTTC
>TRBD2|TRBJ2-5|TRBV5-1|-
CASRAGRQTQYF
TGCGCCAGCCGAGCGGGGAGGCAGACCCAGTACTTC